This T cell receptor (beta chain) was captured in a study of shared clonotypes between healthy human individuals (dated by TCRdb to the early 2020s). The study in broad terms: A couple of women and a few men aged 18 to 49 years were included in the cohort. For each donor, three plates each were used for CD4 naive and CD4 memory, two plates were used for CD8 naive, and one plate was used for CD8 memory. The study deeply sequenced blood TCR repertoires of several healthy adults to estimate repertoire size and the extent of clonotype sharing between individuals. Libraries were prepared and TCR repertoires were sequenced by different laboratories using diverse techniques, in order to increase sequencing depth and limit assay-specific biases. Leukapheresis yielded between about 0.8 and 8.9 billion PBMCs per donor.

In regard to this clone: Its antigen specificity is not known. Base-call qualities are not available, and no considerably larger clone is one nucleotide away.

General findings and caveats noted by the study authors: Even with the large sequencing depth, rarefaction of the sorted-subset datasets indicated that sequencing was incomplete. Estimated clonotype richness was generally larger for naive than for memory subsets. When several donors were compared, the shared fraction of clonotypes was about 5.2% for naive CD4, roughly 3.4% for naive CD8, 2.3% for memory CD4, and 0.4% for memory CD8. Sampling was restricted to blood, and TCR repertoires in tissues likely differ from the TCR repertoires found in blood. Based on pairwise subsampling, the degree of clonotype sharing among donors was expected to be affected by sequencing depth. Because the study included only a small number of donors, the genetic and exposure-history diversity represented was limited. Compared with non-shared clonotypes, clonotypes shared by all four sorted-subset donors had higher generation probabilities.

The germline V gene (reference sequence) yields SEHNR for CDR1 and FQNEAQ for CDR2. Trimming takes 0 bases from V and 0 bases from J, and the germline ends sit 6 bases apart. Counted from cysteine to phenylalanine, this CDR3 has 15 amino acids. The kept DNA is CDR3 alone, 45 bases in frame from the first base. CD8 naive samples were obtained by positive selection for CCR7 among CD45RO-negative cells, yielding a CD45RA+CCR7+ population from which TemRA cells were excluded. Donors were healthy HIV-negative adults with no recently reported acute infections or vaccinations. All donors were Caucasian adults living in Nashville, Tennessee, USA. After blood collection by leukapheresis, PBMCs were isolated using Ficoll-Histopaque density gradient centrifugation and then cryopreserved in the vapor phase of liquid nitrogen. Analytical flow cytometry was used to check the purity and quantity of each magnetically sorted T cell population. From each sorted fraction, genomic DNA was isolated and quantified by UV absorbance on a Nanodrop 2000c.

Using the deep immunoSEQ assay, multiplex PCR amplified TCR CDR3 regions from genomic DNA. Extracted genomic DNA from each cell subset was spread evenly across all wells of several immunoSEQ 96-well plates, with each plate serving as a replicate. For sorted subsets, approximately 210 ng of genomic DNA, equivalent to tens of thousands of T cell genomes, went into each replicate PCR. Purified libraries were quantified with a Qubit 3.0 fluorometer, sized on a Bioanalyzer 2100, and re-quantified with the KAPA Library Quantification kit. Every immunoSEQ 96-well plate was sequenced on a separate single-read 150-cycle Illumina NextSeq 550 flow cell. The study's processing was this. The immunoSEQ output contained only junctional sequences without quality scores, so filtering could not match that applied to full-length reads. To assign V/J genes and CDR3, sequences were annotated against IMGT germline references using PyIR, a Python wrapper for IgBLAST v1.9. Reads were removed for weak V/J assignments (E-value above 1e-6), missing CDR3, stop codons, out-of-frame junctions, or ambiguous translated residues. V3J clonotypes were defined as sequences sharing the same inferred V gene, J gene, and CDR3 amino acid sequence. Percentage overlap between repertoires was calculated by dividing the number of shared unique clonotypes by the size of the smaller repertoire. RTK rarefaction, the Chao1 estimator, and Recon v2.1 estimates of unobserved clonotypes were used to assess repertoire richness. Generation probabilities were computed with OLGA for all TCRbeta clonotypes obtained by the gDNA method from several donors. This immuneACCESS table, as held by TCRdb, lists in-frame sequences with V and J called but not all clones. Of the missing ones, under half trace to an unresolved V gene in checked studies; the others have no known cause. The D gene and trimming were derived from the DNA, and the V and J assignments and clone size from that table. This sample has about 800,000 clones in its table, and 90% to 97% of those were observed once. Less than 0.3% of the sample comes from the top ten.

Sequenced: naive CD8+ T cells sorted from blood. The meaning of the sample's cell subset or site label: CD45RA+CCR7+. In this chain, TRBV7-9 is recombined with TRBJ1-5, with the identity of the D gene unclear. This receptor was obtained from a young man in good health. The DNA sequence reads TGTGCCAGCAGCTTAGCAGAGAATAGCAATCAGCCCCAGCATTTT. It encodes CASSLAENSNQPQHF. Where the CDR3 stops, the reference TRBV7-9 and TRBJ1-5 genes take over; the full variable domain is DTGVSQNPRHKITKRGQNVTFRCDPISEHNRLYWYRQTLGQGPEFLTYFQNEAQLEKSRLLSDRFSAERPKGSFSTLEIQRTEQGDSAMYLCASSLAENSNQPQHFGDGTRLSIL.